Presented here are 20 T cell receptor beta chains from one specimen sequenced in a study of CD8 T cells in ankylosing spondylitis. Via MiXCR, TCRdb re-called the 5' RACE reads, giving one row per CDR3 protein. The table has some 100,000 distinct CDR3 sequences, about 7.7% seen once; the top ten hold 9.9%. Source material: blood, either unsorted or a sorted T cell fraction (not recorded which). The receptors originated from a male donor with ankylosing spondylitis or in good health (not recorded which).

The table lists this clonotype with many counts. The V and J genes are TRBV10-1 and TRBJ2-7; no clear D gene. The germline V and J ends were trimmed by 3 bases and 3 bases, with 6 bases remaining between them. The CDR3 consists of 12 residues. CDR1 is WNHNN and CDR2 is SYGVQD in the germline V gene (reference sequence). In DNA, the CDR3 is TGCGCCAGCAGTGATTCCTTCTACGAGCAGTACTTC. Protein product: CASSDSFYEQYF.

This clonotype appeared many times. This chain links TRBV10-2 with TRBJ2-7, with no clear D. CDR1 is WSHSY, CDR2 SAAADI, per germline. The V end was cut by 4 bases, the J end by 2 bases, with 15 bases between. The CDR3 spans 15 residues. Written as DNA, the CDR3 is TGCGCCAGCAGTGCGGTTCCCCCAGAAGCCTACGAGCAGTACTTC. Its translation: CASSAVPPEAYEQYF.

This clonotype occurred many times. At one end the junction does not follow the germline gene, possibly because of a read error. J is TRBJ2-3 and V is TRBV20-1; 7 bases align to TRBD2. Germline V CDR1 and CDR2: DFQATT, SNEGSKA (reference sequence). This CDR3 region has 17 residues. The CDR3 protein is CCAVEWTRLRSTDTQYF. The CDR3 DNA reads TGCTGTGCCGTAGAATGGACTAGGTTACGAAGCACAGATACGCAGTATTTT.

This clonotype was counted at least ten times. The rearrangement uses TRBV6-2 or TRBV6-3 and TRBJ2-1, with a tentative D call TRBD2 (6 bases). Trimming shortened V by 2 bases and J by 5 bases, and 13 bases separated the two germline ends. The CDR3 spans 15 residues. Germline V gives CDR1 MNHEY, CDR2 SVGEGT. The CDR3 spells CASSYPAGLNNEQFF. The CDR3, as DNA: TGTGCCAGCAGTTACCCAGCGGGTCTGAACAATGAGCAGTTCTTC.

This clonotype was seen at least ten times. The J gene is TRBJ1-2, the V gene TRBV3-1; D unresolved. This CDR3 region has 13 residues. Trimming removed 4 bases at V and 7 bases at J, with 13 bases between. Germline CDR1 reads LGHDT; CDR2 reads YNNKEL (reference sequence). CDR3 amino acids: CASSPNDDSGYTF. CDR3 DNA sequence: TGTGCCAGCAGCCCCAATGATGATAGTGGCTACACCTTC.

This clonotype was counted many times. The V gene is TRBV7-3, the J gene TRBJ2-3; D is possibly TRBD2 (6 bases). Germline V gene data show CDR1 as SGHTA and CDR2 as FQGTGA. The CDR3 sequence is 15 residues long. The V and J ends lost 5 bases and 4 bases respectively, with 16 bases between them. The CDR3 DNA is TGTGCCAGCAGCCCGGGCCCGAGACTAGCAGATACGCAGTATTTT. Its protein is CASSPGPRLADTQYF.

This clonotype was observed many times. The rearrangement uses TRBV20-1 and TRBJ2-1; D not resolved. This CDR3 has 11 residues. In germline, CDR1 is DFQATT, CDR2 SNEGSKA (reference sequence). V dropped 6 bases and J dropped 7 bases, with 10 bases sitting between them. The CDR3 sequence: CSAVRLNEQFF. CDR3 DNA sequence: TGCAGTGCAGTTAGATTAAATGAGCAGTTCTTC.

There are many counts of this clonotype. The chain couples TRBV7-2 to TRBJ2-7; no clear D. The V gene's germline CDR1 is SGHTA and CDR2 FQGNSA. V dropped 7 bases and J dropped 6 bases, with 13 bases sitting between them. The CDR3 totals 12 residues. Here the CDR3 DNA reads TGTGCCAGCACAGAACCGCCCTCCGAGCAGTACTTC. Its translation: CASTEPPSEQYF. The full variable domain, completed using reference TRBV7-2 and TRBJ2-7, is GAGVSQSPSNKVTEKGKDVELRCDPISGHTALYWYRQSLGQGLEFLIYFQGNSAPDKSGLPSDRFSAERTGGSVSTLTIQRTQQEDSAVYLCASTEPPSEQYFGPGTRLTVT.

At least ten counts were recorded for this clonotype. The V call is TRBV13, the J call TRBJ1-2; D is undetermined. Trimming stripped 4 bases from V and 7 bases from J, with 10 bases between. Germline V lookup: CDR1 PRHDT, CDR2 FYEKMQ (reference sequence). The CDR3 contains 12 residues. The CDR3 nucleotides read TGTGCCAGCAGCTCCCGGGGAGGTGGCTACACCTTC. Amino acids: CASSSRGGGYTF.

This clonotype appeared many times. The chain is built from TRBV15 and TRBJ2-3, with 13 bases aligning to TRBD2. V lost 1 base, J lost 1 base, and 8 bases stayed unmatched. Germline CDR1 is LNHNV and CDR2 is YYDKDF (reference sequence). This CDR3 is 19 amino acids long. The CDR3 bases are TGTGCCACCAGCAGAGTCGGACTAGCGGGGGTAAGAGGCACAGATACGCAGTATTTT. This sequence encodes CATSRVGLAGVRGTDTQYF.

Many counts were recorded for this clonotype. The genes are TRBV20-1 and TRBJ1-1; D remains unclear. V was trimmed by 0 bases and J by 8 bases, leaving 10 bases between them. The CDR3 covers 12 residues. Looked up from germline, CDR1 is DFQATT and CDR2 is SNEGSKA (reference sequence). For the CDR3, the DNA is TGCAGTGCTAGAGATCAGAACGCAGAAGCTTTCTTT. This gives the protein CSARDQNAEAFF.

In its sample, this clonotype was seen many times. The CDR3 nucleotides read TGTGCCAGCAGCCCCCCCCGCGCCTTAATTTACAATGAGCAGTTCTTC. The encoded protein is CASSPPRALIYNEQFF. The chain employs TRBV7-8 and TRBJ2-1; no definite D call. The CDR3 consists of 16 residues. Germline V CDR1 and CDR2: SGHVS, FQNEAQ. V was cut by 5 bases and J by 4 bases, with 18 bases left in between. The full variable domain, its missing parts supplied by reference TRBV7-8 and TRBJ2-1, is GAGVSQSPRYKVAKRGQDVALRCDPISGHVSLFWYQQALGQGPEFLTYFQNEAQLDKSGLPSDRFFAERPEGSVSTLKIQRTQQEDSAVYLCASSPPRALIYNEQFFGPGTRLTVL.

This clonotype has a count of ten or more. The chain has TRBV6-6 and TRBJ2-5; D may be TRBD1 (5 bases). The CDR3 covers 17 residues. V lost 5 bases to trimming and J lost 1 base, with 20 bases between them. CDR1 is MNHNY, CDR2 SVGAGI, per germline (reference sequence). CDR3 amino acids: CASSRLPTVPSQETQYF. The CDR3 bases are TGTGCCAGCAGTCGACTCCCGACAGTACCTAGCCAAGAGACCCAGTACTTC.

There are many counts of this clonotype. The chain carries TRBV2 and TRBJ2-1; D is unresolved. V was pared by 6 bases and J by 4 bases, with 13 bases between. Per the germline V gene, CDR1 is SNHLY and CDR2 is FYNNEI. This CDR3 comprises 14 residues. CDR3 nucleotide sequence: TGTGCCAGCAGCCCTGGACGGATATACAATGAGCAGTTCTTC. As protein: CASSPGRIYNEQFF.

This clonotype was counted many times. This chain joins TRBV7-6 and TRBJ2-1; D gene uncertain. CDR1 SGHVS and CDR2 FNYEAQ come from the germline V gene. The CDR3 is 13 residues long. The V gene lost 2 bases and the J gene lost 8 bases, with 10 bases spanning the gap. The CDR3 nucleotides are TGTGCCAGCAGCTTATTTGGTATGGATGAGCAGTTCTTC. Its translation: CASSLFGMDEQFF. The full variable domain, rest sourced from reference TRBV7-6 and TRBJ2-1, is GAGVSQSPRYKVTKRGQDVALRCDPISGHVSLYWYRQALGQGPEFLTYFNYEAQQDKSGLPNDRFSAERPEGSISTLTIQRTEQRDSAMYRCASSLFGMDEQFFGPGTRLTVL.

Ten or more counts support this clonotype. This chain links TRBV11-1 with TRBJ1-1; D is unclear. V gave up 2 bases and J gave up 3 bases, with 7 bases separating them. This CDR3 region has 13 residues. CDR1 and CDR2 (germline): SGHAT, FQDESV (reference sequence). The CDR3 nucleotides read TGTGCCAGCAGCTTAAAGGATTACACTGAAGCTTTCTTT. Translated: CASSLKDYTEAFF.

This clonotype has at least ten counts. This chain uses TRBV7-8 with TRBJ1-5, with D tentatively TRBD1 (6 bases). Germline V gene sequence: CDR1 SGHVS, CDR2 FQNEAQ. Trimming removed 5 bases at V and 7 bases at J, with 12 bases between. The CDR3 is made up of 13 amino acids. The CDR3 sequence: CASSRRGDQPQHF. DNA for the CDR3: TGTGCCAGCAGCCGCAGGGGCGACCAGCCCCAGCATTTT.

In this sample, this clonotype turned up many times. The chain employs TRBV11-2 and TRBJ1-1; D remains ambiguous. Trimming cost V 4 bases and J 7 bases, with 13 bases left between them. The germline gives CDR1 SGHAT, CDR2 FQNNGV. The CDR3 is 13 amino acids. The CDR3 nucleotides are TGTGCCAGCAGCTCCCCTGTTGGTTTTGAAGCTTTCTTT. Amino acid sequence: CASSSPVGFEAFF.

This clonotype was seen ten or more times. This chain connects TRBV6-1 to TRBJ1-2; the D is unclear. V was pared by 7 bases and J by 3 bases, with 12 bases between. Germline-derived CDR1 and CDR2 are MNHNS and SASEGT. The CDR3 is 13 amino acids. The CDR3 nucleotides are TGTGCCAGCATGCGAGGGTTTTACTATGGCTACACCTTC. Its protein is CASMRGFYYGYTF.

This clonotype was found many times. V usage is TRBV5-1 and J usage is TRBJ2-3; a weak D match, TRBD2 (5 bases). Per the germline V gene, CDR1 is SGHRS and CDR2 is YFSETQ. This CDR3 region has 12 residues. V lost 5 bases to trimming and J lost 3 bases, with 7 bases between them. In nucleotides, the CDR3 is TGCGCCAGCAGACCGGGGACAGATACGCAGTATTTT. It encodes CASRPGTDTQYF.